This T cell receptor (beta chain) was obtained from a study of tumor and adjacent non-tumor tissue in lung cancer. The length of the CDR3 is 15 residues. J gave up 4 bases and V 4 bases, and 12 bases lay outside the gene matches. The germline V gene encodes CDR1 SQVTM and CDR2 ANQGSEA. This clonotype was found many times. A modified ARM-PCR protocol with three rounds of nested PCR amplified TCRbeta. TCRdb recomputed calls from the multiplex PCR reads with MiXCR, one row per CDR3 protein. Of over 100,000 distinct CDR3 sequences in the sample, more than 60% were seen once. The template was RNA from unsorted bulk tissue.

This TCR derives from a woman aged 60-75 years with non-small cell lung cancer. The V gene is TRBV29-1, the J gene TRBJ1-2; TRBD1 matches 7 bases. The sequencing input was lung tumor tissue. The CDR3, as DNA: TGCAGCGTTGGACAGGGCGAGAGGGGATCCTATGGCTACACCTTC. Residues: CSVGQGERGSYGYTF.